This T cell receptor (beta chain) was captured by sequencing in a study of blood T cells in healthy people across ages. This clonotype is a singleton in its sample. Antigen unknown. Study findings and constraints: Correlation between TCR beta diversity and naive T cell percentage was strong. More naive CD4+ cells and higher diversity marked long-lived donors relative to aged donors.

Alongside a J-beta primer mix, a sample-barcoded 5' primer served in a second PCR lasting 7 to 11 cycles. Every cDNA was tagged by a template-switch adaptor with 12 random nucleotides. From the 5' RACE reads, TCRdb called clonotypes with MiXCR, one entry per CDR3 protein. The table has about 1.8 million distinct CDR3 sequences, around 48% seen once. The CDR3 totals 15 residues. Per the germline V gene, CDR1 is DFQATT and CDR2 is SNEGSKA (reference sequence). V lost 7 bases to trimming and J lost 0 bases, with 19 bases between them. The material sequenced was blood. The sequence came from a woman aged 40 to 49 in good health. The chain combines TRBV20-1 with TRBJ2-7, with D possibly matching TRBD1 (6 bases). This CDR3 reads CSVRPQQGFSYEQYF. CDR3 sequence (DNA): TGCAGTGTCAGACCTCAACAGGGATTCTCCTACGAGCAGTACTTC.